This T cell receptor beta chain was identified during a study of cytomegalovirus exposure and HLA in healthy donors. On this clone: The antigen remains unidentified.

This CDR3 is built from 13 residues. The V end lost 6 bases, the J end lost 6 bases, and 13 bases lay between the germline ends. Germline V CDR1 and CDR2: MNHEY, SVGAGI. Whole-study results and caveats: Later analysis demonstrated an association between a missense DCLRE1C variant and TCR beta V- and J-gene trimming.

The PCR made use of 60 Vbeta and 13 Jbeta primers. Using immunoSEQ multiplex PCR, the repertoire was profiled, and TCRdb retains in-frame clones only, with some absent. The data hold approximately 100,000 clones, with approximately 70% observed a single time. The receptor's source is a man aged 35 to 55 in good health and CMV-seropositive. Sample: PBMCs. The J gene is TRBJ2-3, the V gene TRBV6-5; tentative D call: TRBD1 (5 bases). CDR3 DNA sequence: TGTGCCAGCAGGCGTGACAGCTCGGATACGCAGTATTTT. Its translation: CASRRDSSDTQYF.